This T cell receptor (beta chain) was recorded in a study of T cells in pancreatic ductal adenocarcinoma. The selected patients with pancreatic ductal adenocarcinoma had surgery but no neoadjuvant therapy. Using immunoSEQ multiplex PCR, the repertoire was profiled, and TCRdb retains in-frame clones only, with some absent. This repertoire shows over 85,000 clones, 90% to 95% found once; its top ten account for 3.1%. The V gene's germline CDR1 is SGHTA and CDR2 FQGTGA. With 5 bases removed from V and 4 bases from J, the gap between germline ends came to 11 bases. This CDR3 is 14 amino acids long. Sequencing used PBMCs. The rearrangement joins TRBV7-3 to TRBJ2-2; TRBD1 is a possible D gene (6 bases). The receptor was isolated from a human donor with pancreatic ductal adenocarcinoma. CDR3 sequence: CASSPGTSTGELFF. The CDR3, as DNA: TGTGCCAGCAGCCCCGGGACAAGCACCGGGGAGCTGTTTTTT.